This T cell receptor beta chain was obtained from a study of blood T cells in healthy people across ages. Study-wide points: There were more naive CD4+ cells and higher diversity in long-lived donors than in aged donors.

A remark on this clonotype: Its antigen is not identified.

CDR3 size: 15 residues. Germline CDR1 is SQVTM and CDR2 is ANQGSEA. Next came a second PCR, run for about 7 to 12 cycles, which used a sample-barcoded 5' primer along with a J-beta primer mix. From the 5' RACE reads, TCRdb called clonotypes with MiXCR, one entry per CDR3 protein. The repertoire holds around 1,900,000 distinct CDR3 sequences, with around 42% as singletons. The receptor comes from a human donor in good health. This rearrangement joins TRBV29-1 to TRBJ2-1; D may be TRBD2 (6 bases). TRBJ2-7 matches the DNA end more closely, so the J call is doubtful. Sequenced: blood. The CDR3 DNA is TGCAGCGGGTCGGGACTTCTGAGCTCCTACAATGAGCAGTACTTC. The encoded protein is CSGSGLLSSYNEQYF.